This TCR beta chain was documented in a study of beta chain features in type 1 diabetes. General study results and limits: A potential PCR bias toward shorter templates would be equal in patient and control samples. More deletions and fewer insertions at VDJ junctions were seen in type 1 diabetes patients. Cells that show high TCR expression could be over-represented by cDNA sequencing. For Type 1 diabetes patients, all four CD4+ subsets carried TCRB CDR3s that were moderately but significantly shorter.

TCRB transcripts that were expressed got sequenced, as all of the isolated RNA had been reverse transcribed. The table came from immunoSEQ multiplex PCR; TCRdb's copy has only in-frame clones and leaves some out. The sample lists 200,000 to 300,000 clones, roughly 20% occurring once. The CDR3 runs to 16 residues. CDR1 is SGHAT, CDR2 FQNNGV, per germline. V lost 4 bases and J lost 3; bases outside the gene matches: 6. In all sorted populations, purity surpassed 98%. Remarks on this clone: What it recognizes is unknown.

The J gene is TRBJ2-1, the V gene TRBV11-2; 10 bases are a match to TRBD2. Sequenced material: naive CD4+ T cells from blood. This clonotype originated in a woman aged 40 to 50 with type 1 diabetes. The CDR3 loop reads CASSWHLAGVYNEQFF. Here the CDR3 DNA reads TGTGCCAGCAGCTGGCATCTAGCGGGGGTCTACAATGAGCAGTTCTTC.